This T cell receptor beta chain emerged from a study of blood T cell repertoires in COVID-19. About the research overall: The United States, Italy and Spain provided the acute and convalescent COVID-19 samples. Nucleic acid was either cDNA or gDNA, and it came from T cells, B-cell-depleted T cells, or PBMCs.

The germline gives CDR1 LNHDA, CDR2 SQIVND (reference sequence). J gave up 2 bases and V 4 bases, and 5 bases lay outside the gene matches. This CDR3 is built from 15 residues. Original methodology: Estimated nucleated cell counts came from reference gene primer amplification. The assay was immunoSEQ multiplex PCR, and TCRdb's table has in-frame clones only and misses some. Clonal size and the V and J genes are those of that table, whereas D and trimming came from the DNA. Among 200,000 to 250,000 clones listed, 89% were seen once. Sequenced: peripheral blood. The V call is TRBV19, the J call TRBJ1-5, with TRBD1 identical over 7 bases. The TCR comes from a man between 60 and 70 years old who had recovered from COVID-19. CDR3 residues: CASSSRGFGNQPQHF. The CDR3 DNA reads TGTGCCAGTAGTAGCAGGGGGTTCGGCAATCAGCCCCAGCATTTT.